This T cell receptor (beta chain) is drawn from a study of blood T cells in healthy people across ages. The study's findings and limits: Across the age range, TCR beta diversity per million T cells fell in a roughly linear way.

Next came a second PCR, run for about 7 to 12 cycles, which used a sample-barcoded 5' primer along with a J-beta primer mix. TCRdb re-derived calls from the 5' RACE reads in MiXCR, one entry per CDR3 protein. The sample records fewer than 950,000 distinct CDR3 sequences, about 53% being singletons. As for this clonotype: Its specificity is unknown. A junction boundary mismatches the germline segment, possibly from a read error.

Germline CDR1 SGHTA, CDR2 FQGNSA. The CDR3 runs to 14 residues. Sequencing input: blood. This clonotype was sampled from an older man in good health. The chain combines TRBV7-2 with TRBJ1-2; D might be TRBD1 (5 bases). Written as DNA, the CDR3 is TGTGCCAGCATCTTAGACAGTATCCACTATGGCTACACCTTC. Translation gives CASILDSIHYGYTF.